Below are 21 T cell receptor beta chains sequenced from a single sample in a study of blood T cell repertoires in COVID-19. Method: immunoSEQ multiplex PCR; TCRdb's copy keeps in-frame clones and lacks some. The repertoire has roughly 100,000 clones, around 75% of them found once; the top ten carry 0.8% to 1%. Sequences were obtained from peripheral blood. These receptors were collected from a human donor with acute or convalescent COVID-19. The donor label of this sample is uncertain.

The chain employs TRBV27 and TRBJ2-1; 12 nucleotides line up with TRBD2. Trimming took 2 bases from V and 5 from J; bases not matched to a gene: 4. Germline assignment: CDR1 MNHEY and CDR2 SMNVEV (reference sequence). This CDR3 contains 16 residues. The CDR3 reads CASSLLAGGPHNEQFF. The CDR3 nucleotides are TGTGCCAGCAGTTTACTAGCGGGGGGGCCCCACAATGAGCAGTTCTTC.

V usage is TRBV6-5 and J usage is TRBJ1-2; 10 bases agree with TRBD1. V shed 0 bases, J shed 1 base, and the junction held 2 bases outside the gene matches. The germline V gene has CDR1 MNHEY and CDR2 SVGAGI. The CDR3 is 16 amino acids. DNA for the CDR3: TGTGCCAGCAGTTACTCCCGGACAGGGGGTAACTATGGCTACACCTTC. This gives the protein CASSYSRTGGNYGYTF.

The chain recombines TRBV10-3 with TRBJ1-2; D gene unclear. V lost 2 bases and J lost 3, with 10 bases in between. From germline, CDR1 is ENHRY and CDR2 SYGVKD. The CDR3 sequence is 14 residues long. CDR3 residues: CAISEMAEDYGYTF. Here the CDR3 DNA reads TGTGCCATCAGTGAGATGGCTGAGGACTATGGCTACACCTTC.

J is TRBJ1-5 and V is TRBV28, with D maybe TRBD1 (5 bases). From germline, CDR1 is MDHEN and CDR2 SYDVKM. Trimming removed 6 bases from V and 1 base from J, with 13 bases in between. The CDR3 extends over 15 amino acids. CDR3 amino acids: CASSEGVLSNQPQHF. DNA for the CDR3: TGTGCCAGCAGCGAAGGGGTTCTGAGCAATCAGCCCCAGCATTTT.

The chain uses TRBV12-3 or TRBV12-4 and TRBJ1-2; D is unclear. V was shortened by 2 bases and J by 2 bases, with 6 bases between the two germline ends. This CDR3 is 13 amino acids long. The CDR3 sequence is CASSLTSNYGYTF. CDR3 nucleotides: TGTGCCAGCAGTTTAACGAGCAACTATGGCTACACCTTC.

The J gene is TRBJ2-3, the V gene TRBV19, with 9 nucleotides matching TRBD1. The CDR3 is made up of 15 amino acids. The V and J ends lost 4 bases and 2 bases, in that order; junction bases with no gene match: 4. In germline, CDR1 is LNHDA, CDR2 SQIVND (reference sequence). The CDR3 DNA is TGTGCCAGTAGTAGGGGACAGGGACTCACAGATACGCAGTATTTT. It yields the protein CASSRGQGLTDTQYF.

As for this clone: The sample contains more than one DNA sequence encoding this CDR3. The gene calls are TRBV7-9 and TRBJ2-2; D ambiguous. Looked up from germline, CDR1 is SEHNR and CDR2 is FQNEAQ (reference sequence). V lost 5 bases to trimming and J lost 2 bases, with 6 bases between them. The CDR3 is 13 amino acids. The CDR3 loop reads CASSPQNTGELFF. CDR3 DNA sequence: TGTGCCAGCAGCCCACAAAACACCGGGGAGCTGTTTTTT. Looking up the rest from reference TRBV7-9 and TRBJ2-2 gives the full variable domain: DTGVSQNPRHKITKRGQNVTFRCDPISEHNRLYWYRQTLGQGPEFLTYFQNEAQLEKSRLLSDRFSAERPKGSFSTLEIQRTEQGDSAMYLCASSPQNTGELFFGEGSRLTVL.

V gene TRBV5-1 combines with J gene TRBJ2-1, with a weak D call TRBD2 (5 bases). From germline, CDR1 is SGHRS and CDR2 YFSETQ. This CDR3 has 16 residues. V was pared by 5 bases and J by 0 bases, with 15 bases between. CDR3 sequence reads: CASRDRGRSSYNEQFF. The CDR3 DNA reads TGCGCCAGCAGAGATCGAGGGCGCAGCTCCTACAATGAGCAGTTCTTC.

Details on this clone: Relative to the germline gene, one junction end is altered; a read error may explain this. The genes are TRBV18 and TRBJ1-1; 8 bases map to TRBD1. The germline gives CDR1 KGHSH, CDR2 LQKENI. The CDR3 covers 13 residues. In DNA form, the CDR3 reads TGTGCCAGCTCACCAGGTCAGGGGGCGACAGGTATCTTT. It specifies CASSPGQGATGIF.

V usage is TRBV12-3 or TRBV12-4 and J usage is TRBJ2-7; D remains unclear. V was shortened by 3 bases and J by 7 bases, with 13 bases between the two germline ends. The CDR3 runs to 13 residues. The CDR3 is CASSFVGNGEQYF. In nucleotides, the CDR3 is TGTGCCAGCAGTTTTGTTGGCAACGGGGAGCAGTACTTC.

The CDR3 DNA is TGTGCCAGCAGTGACGGGTGGAGCTCCTACGAGCAGTACGTC. Translation gives CASSDGWSSYEQYV. This chain joins TRBV6-2 or TRBV6-3 and TRBJ2-7, with no clear D. V lost 5 bases and J lost 0, with 11 bases in between. Germline values: CDR1 MNHEY, CDR2 SVGEGT. CDR3 length: 14 residues.

This rearrangement joins TRBV5-5 to TRBJ1-1; 7 nucleotides align to TRBD1. Germline trimming cut 0 bases from V and 2 bases from J; bases unmatched to any gene: 7. The CDR3 runs 16 residues. Germline V gene data show CDR1 as SGHKS and CDR2 as YYEKEE (reference sequence). The CDR3 coding sequence is TGTGCCAGCAGCTTGGTCGCGGGGACAGTTAACACTGAAGCTTTCTTT. Translated: CASSLVAGTVNTEAFF.

The chain couples TRBV2 to TRBJ1-2; perhaps TRBD1 as D (5 bases). The CDR3 length is 15 residues. Deletions cut 6 bases from V and 7 bases from J, with 21 bases between. CDR1 SNHLY and CDR2 FYNNEI come from the germline V gene. CDR3 DNA: TGTGCCAGCAGGGACATTCTAAACCCCCTCGTTGGCTACACCTTC. Translation: CASRDILNPLVGYTF.

The J gene is TRBJ1-2, the V gene TRBV19, with D unresolved. Germline V lookup: CDR1 LNHDA, CDR2 SQIVND (reference sequence). Trimming took 3 bases from V and 5 from J, leaving 10 bases between them. This CDR3 is 13 amino acids long. CDR3 in amino acids: CASSMGRLYGYTF. CDR3 DNA sequence: TGTGCCAGTAGTATGGGCAGGCTGTATGGCTACACCTTC.

The chain employs TRBV5-6 and TRBJ1-2; D may be TRBD1 (6 bases). Germline CDR1 and CDR2: SGHDT and YYEEEE. The CDR3 contains 15 residues. Deletions cut 1 base from V and 3 bases from J, with 13 bases between. The CDR3 sequence is CASSLRGGRHYGYTF. CDR3 coding DNA: TGTGCCAGCAGCTTGCGCGGGGGCCGGCACTATGGCTACACCTTC. Looking up the rest from reference TRBV5-6 and TRBJ1-2 gives the full variable domain: DAGVTQSPTHLIKTRGQQVTLRCSPKSGHDTVSWYQQALGQGPQFIFQYYEEEERQRGNFPDRFSGHQFPNYSSELNVNALLLGDSALYLCASSLRGGRHYGYTFGSGTRLTVV.

The chain carries TRBV3-1 (or the pseudogene TRBV3-2) and TRBJ1-6, with D uncertain. The CDR3 contains 13 residues. Between the trimmed V and J ends, which lost 3 bases and 5 bases, there was a span of 5 bases. CDR1 and CDR2 from the germline V gene are LGHDT and YNNKEL (reference sequence). CDR3 sequence: CASSHNDNSPLHF. The CDR3 DNA is TGTGCCAGCAGCCACAATGATAATTCACCCCTCCACTTT.

This rearrangement joins TRBV7-2 to TRBJ1-2; 8 bases match TRBD1. J lost 0 bases, V lost 1 base, and 7 bases had no gene match. This CDR3 spans 17 amino acids. CDR1 is SGHTA, CDR2 FQGNSA, per germline. The CDR3 DNA reads as TGTGCCAGCAGCTTAGGGGCCCCGGGACAGGCTAACTATGGCTACACCTTC. Protein: CASSLGAPGQANYGYTF.

The chain has TRBV3-1 (or the pseudogene TRBV3-2) and TRBJ1-1; D may be TRBD1 (5 bases). The CDR3 loop spans 13 amino acids. Germline CDR1 reads LGHDT; CDR2 reads YNNKEL (reference sequence). V was shortened by 2 bases and J by 7 bases, with 11 bases between the two germline ends. CDR3 in amino acids: CASSQKGWGEAFF. The CDR3 DNA reads as TGTGCCAGCAGCCAAAAGGGGTGGGGTGAAGCTTTCTTT.

This chain connects TRBV2 to TRBJ2-5; D not certain. The CDR3 extends over 14 amino acids. Germline CDR1 and CDR2: SNHLY and FYNNEI. Trimming left V 7 bases short and J 2 bases short, with 14 bases between. The CDR3 loop is CASNFPGSQETQYF. In DNA form, the CDR3 reads TGTGCCAGCAATTTTCCGGGTTCGCAAGAGACCCAGTACTTC.

The J gene is TRBJ1-2, the V gene TRBV25-1; D uncertain. Trimming shortened V by 1 base and J by 4 bases, and 13 bases separated the two germline ends. This CDR3 contains 15 residues. Per the germline V gene, CDR1 is MGHDK and CDR2 is SYGVNS. CDR3 sequence (DNA): TGTGCCAGCAGTGAATCCCGGCAGAGAGGCTATGGCTACACCTTC. Translated, it gives CASSESRQRGYGYTF.

V usage is TRBV6-5 and J usage is TRBJ2-3, with a weak D call TRBD1 (6 bases). The V end lost 7 bases, the J end lost 0 bases, and 14 bases lay between the germline ends. Germline CDR1 is MNHEY and CDR2 is SVGAGI. The CDR3 totals 15 residues. CDR3 coding DNA: TGTGCCAGCACCCTCGGACAGCCTAGCACAGATACGCAGTATTTT. This sequence encodes CASTLGQPSTDTQYF.